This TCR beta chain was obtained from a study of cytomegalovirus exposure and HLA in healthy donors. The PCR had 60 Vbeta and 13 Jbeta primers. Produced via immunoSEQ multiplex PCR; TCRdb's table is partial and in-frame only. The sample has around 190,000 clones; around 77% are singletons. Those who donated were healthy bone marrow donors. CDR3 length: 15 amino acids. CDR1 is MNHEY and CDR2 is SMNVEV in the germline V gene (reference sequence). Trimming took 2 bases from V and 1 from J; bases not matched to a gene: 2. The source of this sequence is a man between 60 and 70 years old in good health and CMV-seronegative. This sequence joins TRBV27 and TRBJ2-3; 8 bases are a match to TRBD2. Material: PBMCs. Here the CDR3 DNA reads TGTGCCAGCAGTTTAGGCGGGAGGCGCACAGATACGCAGTATTTT. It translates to CASSLGGRRTDTQYF.